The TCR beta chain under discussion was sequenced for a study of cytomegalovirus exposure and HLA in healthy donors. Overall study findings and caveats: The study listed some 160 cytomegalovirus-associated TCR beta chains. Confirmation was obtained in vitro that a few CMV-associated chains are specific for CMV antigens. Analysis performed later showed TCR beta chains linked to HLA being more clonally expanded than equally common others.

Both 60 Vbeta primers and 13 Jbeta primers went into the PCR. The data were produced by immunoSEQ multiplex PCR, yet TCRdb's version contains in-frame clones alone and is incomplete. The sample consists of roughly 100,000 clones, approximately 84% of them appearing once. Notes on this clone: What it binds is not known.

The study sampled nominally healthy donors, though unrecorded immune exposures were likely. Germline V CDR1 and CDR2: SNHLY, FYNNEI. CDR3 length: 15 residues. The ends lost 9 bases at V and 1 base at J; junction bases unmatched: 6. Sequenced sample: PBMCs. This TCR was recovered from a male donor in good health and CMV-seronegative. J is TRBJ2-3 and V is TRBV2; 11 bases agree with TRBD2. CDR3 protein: CASLPLAGGTDTQYF. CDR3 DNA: TGTGCCAGTCTACCACTAGCGGGAGGCACAGATACGCAGTATTTT. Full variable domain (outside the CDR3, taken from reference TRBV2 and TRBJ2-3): EPEVTQTPSHQVTQMGQEVILRCVPISNHLYFYWYRQILGQKVEFLVSFYNNEISEKSEIFDDQFSVERPDGSNFTLKIRSTKLEDSAMYFCASLPLAGGTDTQYFGPGTRLTVL.